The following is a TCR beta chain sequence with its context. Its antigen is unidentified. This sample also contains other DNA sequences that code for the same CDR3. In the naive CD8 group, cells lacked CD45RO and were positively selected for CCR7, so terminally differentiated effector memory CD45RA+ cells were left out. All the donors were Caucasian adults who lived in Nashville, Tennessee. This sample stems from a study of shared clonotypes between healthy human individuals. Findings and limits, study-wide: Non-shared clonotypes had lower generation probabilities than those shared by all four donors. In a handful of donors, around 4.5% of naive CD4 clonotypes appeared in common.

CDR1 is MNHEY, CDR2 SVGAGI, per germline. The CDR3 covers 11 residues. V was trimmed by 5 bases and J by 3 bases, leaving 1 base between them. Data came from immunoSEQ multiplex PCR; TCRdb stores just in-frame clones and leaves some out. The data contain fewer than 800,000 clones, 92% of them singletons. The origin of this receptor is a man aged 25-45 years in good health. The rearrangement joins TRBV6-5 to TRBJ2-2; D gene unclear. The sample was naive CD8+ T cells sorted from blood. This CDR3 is CASSHTGELFF. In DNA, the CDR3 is TGTGCCAGCAGTCACACCGGGGAGCTGTTTTTT.